Listed below are T cell receptor beta chains from one sample, sequenced in a study of tumor and adjacent non-tumor tissue in lung cancer. TCRdb independently ran MiXCR on the multiplex PCR reads; one entry per CDR3 protein. The sample carries approximately 79,000 distinct CDR3 sequences, about 66% recorded once. Sequenced material: lung tumor tissue. Every receptor here comes from a man between 70 and 80 years old with non-small cell lung cancer. The CDR3 runs from the conserved cysteine through the conserved F or W.

CDR3aa: CIAGWSSEKLFF; len: 12; v_gene: TRBV20-1; j_gene: TRBJ1-4
CDR3aa: CASSVGQANTEAFF; len: 14; v_gene: TRBV5-5; j_gene: TRBJ1-1
CDR3aa: CASSLDLARRGSYEQYF; len: 17; v_gene: TRBV11-2; j_gene: TRBJ2-7
CDR3aa: CASSLDGPTNTQYF; len: 14; v_gene: TRBV11-3; j_gene: TRBJ2-3
CDR3aa: CASSTRSPGPITGELFF; len: 17; v_gene: TRBV7-9; j_gene: TRBJ2-2
CDR3aa: CASSYLDIWGSYNSSLQF; len: 18; v_gene: TRBV7-9; j_gene: TRBJ1-6
CDR3aa: CSARDRQDSLREPQHF; len: 16; v_gene: TRBV20-1; j_gene: TRBJ1-5
CDR3aa: CSVVAGSSWEQYF; len: 13; v_gene: TRBV29-1; j_gene: TRBJ2-7
CDR3aa: CASSQRQGQAHTGELFF; len: 17; v_gene: TRBV11-2; j_gene: TRBJ2-2
CDR3aa: CSGRDLNEQFF; len: 11; v_gene: TRBV29-1; j_gene: TRBJ2-1
CDR3aa: CASSYSGLGGAKSSYNSPLHF; len: 21; v_gene: TRBV6-5; j_gene: TRBJ1-6
CDR3aa: CTTSLEVTAGVETQYF; len: 16; v_gene: TRBV11-1; j_gene: TRBJ2-5
CDR3aa: CASSPLFRGSHTGELFF; len: 17; v_gene: TRBV6-1; j_gene: TRBJ2-2
CDR3aa: CSVEVAQNPYEQYF; len: 14; v_gene: TRBV29-1; j_gene: TRBJ2-7
CDR3aa: CSVASTGDSYEQYF; len: 14; v_gene: TRBV29-1; j_gene: TRBJ2-7
CDR3aa: CASSYVGTVDIQYF; len: 14; v_gene: TRBV6-2/TRBV6-3; j_gene: TRBJ2-4
CDR3aa: CAISEPGKTTDTQNF; len: 15; v_gene: TRBV10-3; j_gene: TRBJ2-3
CDR3aa: CSAPELGNPTDTQYF; len: 15; v_gene: TRBV20-1; j_gene: TRBJ2-3
CDR3aa: CVRSDRGYNQPQHF; len: 14; v_gene: TRBV12-3/TRBV12-4; j_gene: TRBJ1-5
CDR3aa: CASSRDSVQGVKHF; len: 14; v_gene: TRBV6-5; j_gene: TRBJ1-5
CDR3aa: CSLDIGTGGSSNQPQYF; len: 17; v_gene: TRBV29-1; j_gene: NA
CDR3aa: CAGAPAVVGEQFF; len: 13; v_gene: TRBV11-2; j_gene: TRBJ2-1